The T cell receptor beta chain under discussion was sequenced for a study of T cells after yellow fever vaccination. Germline loops: CDR1 LGHNA, CDR2 YSLEER. Between the trimmed V and J ends, which lost 1 base and 6 bases, there was a span of 30 bases. The CDR3 runs to 20 residues. TCRdb analysed the 5' RACE reads with MiXCR anew, one entry per CDR3 protein. The sample consists of around 320,000 distinct CDR3 sequences, 9.5% to 12% of them appearing once. The sample in question was CD4+ T cells sorted from PBMCs, obtained 45 days after the yellow fever booster vaccination. The rearrangement joins TRBV4-3 to TRBJ1-2, with a weak D call TRBD1 (6 bases). The clonotype originates from a man between 18 and 29 years old who received the YFV17D yellow fever vaccine. In DNA form, the CDR3 reads TGCGCCAGCAGCCAAGCTCACTGGACAGCCGTACTTAAGCACAGTGATGGCTACACCTTC. It translates to CASSQAHWTAVLKHSDGYTF.